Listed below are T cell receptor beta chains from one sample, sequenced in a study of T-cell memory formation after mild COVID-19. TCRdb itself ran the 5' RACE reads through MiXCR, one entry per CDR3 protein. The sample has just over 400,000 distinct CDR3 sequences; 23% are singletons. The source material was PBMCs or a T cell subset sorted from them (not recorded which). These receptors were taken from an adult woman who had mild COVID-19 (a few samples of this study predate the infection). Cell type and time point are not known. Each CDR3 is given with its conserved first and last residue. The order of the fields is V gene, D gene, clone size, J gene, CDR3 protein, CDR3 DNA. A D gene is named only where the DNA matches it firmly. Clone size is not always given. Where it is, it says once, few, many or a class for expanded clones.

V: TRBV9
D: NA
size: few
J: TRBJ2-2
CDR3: CASSPPETYTRAGELFF
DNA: TGTGCCAGCAGCCCTCCCGAAACCTATACTAGGGCCGGGGAGCTGTTTTTT

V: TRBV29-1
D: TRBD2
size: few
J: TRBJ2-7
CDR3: CSVEEALAGEIPPYEQYF
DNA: TGCAGCGTTGAAGAGGCGCTAGCGGGAGAGATTCCACCCTACGAGCAGTACTTC

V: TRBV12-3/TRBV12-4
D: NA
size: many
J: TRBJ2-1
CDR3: CASSLRGGWAEEGQFF
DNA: TGTGCCAGCAGTTTGAGAGGGGGCTGGGCAGAGGAGGGGCAGTTCTTC

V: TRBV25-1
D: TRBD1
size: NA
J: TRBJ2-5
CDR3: CASSAIQGVAPRYQETQYF
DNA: TGTGCCAGCAGTGCAATACAGGGGGTAGCTCCCCGCTACCAAGAGACCCAGTACTTC

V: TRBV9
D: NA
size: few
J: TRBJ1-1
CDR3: CASSVGGTTTEAFF
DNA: TGTGCCAGCAGCGTAGGGGGGACTACTACTGAAGCTTTCTTT

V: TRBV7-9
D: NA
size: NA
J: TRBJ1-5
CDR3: CASSLGLDQPQHF
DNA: TGTGCCAGCAGCTTGGGTCTGGATCAGCCCCAGCATTTT

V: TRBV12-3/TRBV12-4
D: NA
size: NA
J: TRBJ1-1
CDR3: CASRDGTLNTEAFF
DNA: TGTGCCAGCAGGGATGGGACATTGAACACTGAAGCTTTCTTT

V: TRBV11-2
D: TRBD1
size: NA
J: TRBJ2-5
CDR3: CASSLNYAGGETQYF
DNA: TGTGCCAGCAGCTTAAATTACGCAGGGGGAGAGACCCAGTACTTC

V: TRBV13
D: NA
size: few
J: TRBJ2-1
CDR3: CASSPRVDYNEQFF
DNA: TGTGCCAGCAGCCCCCGTGTAGACTACAATGAGCAGTTCTTC

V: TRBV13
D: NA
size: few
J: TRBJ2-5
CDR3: CASSLRPDSLQETQYF
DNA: TGTGCCAGCAGCTTAAGGCCGGACAGCCTCCAAGAGACCCAGTACTTC

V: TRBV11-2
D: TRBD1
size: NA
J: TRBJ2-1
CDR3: CASSGDRGRDEQFF
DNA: TGTGCCAGCAGCGGGGACAGGGGCCGAGATGAGCAGTTCTTC

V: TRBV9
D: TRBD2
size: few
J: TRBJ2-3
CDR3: CASSGGPGTSGTDTQYF
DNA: TGTGCCAGCAGCGGGGGCCCCGGGACTAGCGGCACAGATACGCAGTATTTT

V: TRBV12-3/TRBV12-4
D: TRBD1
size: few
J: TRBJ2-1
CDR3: CASLRSTGDEQFF
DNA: TGTGCCAGCCTCCGGTCGACAGGGGATGAGCAGTTCTTC

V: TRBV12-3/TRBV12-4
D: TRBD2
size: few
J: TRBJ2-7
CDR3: CASSFRAGGNEQYF
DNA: TGTGCCAGCAGTTTTCGAGCGGGAGGGAACGAGCAGTACTTC

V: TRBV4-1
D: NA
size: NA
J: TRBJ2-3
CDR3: CASSRGLPGVSTDTQYF
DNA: TGCGCCAGCAGCCGAGGTCTGCCGGGAGTTAGCACAGATACGCAGTATTTT

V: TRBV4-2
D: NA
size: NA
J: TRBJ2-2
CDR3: CASSQGRGGGMAGELFF
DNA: TGTGCCAGCAGCCAAGGACGTGGGGGAGGAATGGCCGGGGAGCTGTTTTTT

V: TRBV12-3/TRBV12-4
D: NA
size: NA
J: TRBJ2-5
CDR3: CASSYSRLPTQETQYF
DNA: TGTGCCAGCAGTTATTCTCGATTACCCACCCAAGAGACCCAGTACTTC

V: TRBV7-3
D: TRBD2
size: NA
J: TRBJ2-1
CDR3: CASSLSLAGGGGNEQFF
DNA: TGTGCCAGCAGCTTAAGCCTAGCGGGAGGTGGCGGGAATGAGCAGTTCTTC

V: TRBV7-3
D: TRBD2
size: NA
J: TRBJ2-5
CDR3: CASSFGTSGETQYF
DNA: TGTGCCAGCAGCTTTGGGACTAGCGGGGAGACCCAGTACTTC

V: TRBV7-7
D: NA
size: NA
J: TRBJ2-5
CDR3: CASSKDSVTDPWETQYF
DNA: TGTGCTAGCAGCAAAGACAGCGTGACAGACCCCTGGGAGACCCAGTACTTC

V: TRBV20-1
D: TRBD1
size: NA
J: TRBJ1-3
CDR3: CSAETGAGNTIYF
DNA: TGCAGTGCCGAGACAGGGGCTGGAAACACCATATATTTT

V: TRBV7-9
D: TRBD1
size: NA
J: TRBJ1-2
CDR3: CASSLVDRDYGYTF
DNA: TGTGCCAGCAGCTTAGTGGACAGGGACTATGGCTACACCTTC

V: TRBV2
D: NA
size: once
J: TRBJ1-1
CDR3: CASSEARGATEALF
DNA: TGTGCCAGCAGTGAAGCGCGGGGGGCTACTGAAGCTTTATTT

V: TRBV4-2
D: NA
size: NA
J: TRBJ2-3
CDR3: CASSQGPFRGGTDTQYF
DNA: TGTGCCAGCAGCCAAGGCCCATTCAGGGGCGGCACAGATACGCAGTATTTT

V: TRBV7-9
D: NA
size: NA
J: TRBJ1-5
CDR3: CASSLDGGPQHF
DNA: TGTGCCAGCAGCTTAGACGGGGGCCCCCAGCATTTT

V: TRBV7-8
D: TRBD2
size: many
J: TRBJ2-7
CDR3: CASRLGLAGPLSYEQYF
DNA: TGTGCCAGCAGACTGGGACTAGCGGGTCCCCTTTCCTACGAGCAGTACTTC

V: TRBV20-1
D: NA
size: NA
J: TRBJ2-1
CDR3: CSAGNSNEQFF
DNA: TGCAGTGCCGGAAATTCCAATGAGCAGTTCTTC